This T cell receptor (beta chain) is drawn from a study of blood T cell repertoires in COVID-19. Background on the study: Both acute and convalescent COVID-19 samples were obtained from the United States, Italy and Spain.

Participant-reported clinical history was the basis for cohort assignment. The table came from immunoSEQ multiplex PCR; TCRdb's copy has only in-frame clones and leaves some out. The sample consists of some 320,000 clones, around 84% of them appearing once. The CDR3 loop spans 17 amino acids. The V gene end was trimmed by 0 bases and the J gene end by 5 bases; junction bases not matched to a gene: 4. Germline CDR1 SGHTA, CDR2 FQGTGA. The gene calls are TRBV7-3 and TRBJ2-5; TRBD2 matches at 15 bases. Sequencing input: PBMCs or T cells enriched from blood (not recorded which). This TCR was sampled from a woman in her 30s who had been exposed to COVID-19. The CDR3 loop reads CASSLTGLAGGGETQYF. As DNA, the CDR3 is TGTGCCAGCAGCTTAACGGGACTAGCGGGAGGAGGGGAGACCCAGTACTTC.